The 21 T cell receptor beta chains reported below all come from one sample, sequenced in a study of blood T cell repertoires in COVID-19. Sequenced by immunoSEQ multiplex PCR; TCRdb stores in-frame clones only, minus some. The sample carries about 180,000 clones, around four fifths recorded once. Sequencing input: peripheral blood. These receptors were taken from a woman between 40 and 50 years old with COVID-19, enrolled during active disease.

V and J are TRBV19 and TRBJ2-5, with D possibly TRBD2 on 6 matching bases. CDR1 and CDR2 from the germline V gene are LNHDA and SQIVND (reference sequence). CDR3 length: 13 residues. The V end was cut by 7 bases, the J end by 5 bases, with 14 bases between. CDR3 region: CASTPTSLETQYF. CDR3 DNA sequence: TGTGCCAGTACCCCGACTAGTTTGGAGACCCAGTACTTC.

The chain joins TRBV7-9 to TRBJ2-7; a possible D gene is TRBD2 (5 bases). Germline CDR1 and CDR2: SEHNR and FQNEAQ (reference sequence). Trimming took 5 bases from V and 5 from J, leaving 10 bases between them. The CDR3 length is 12 residues. Written as DNA, the CDR3 is TGTGCCAGCAGCAAAGGACTTGACGAGCAGTACTTC. Amino acid sequence: CASSKGLDEQYF.

The gene calls are TRBV7-2 and TRBJ2-7; 11 nucleotides line up with TRBD2. CDR1 is SGHTA and CDR2 is FQGNSA in the germline V gene. The CDR3 loop spans 15 amino acids. V was pared by 5 bases and J by 2 bases, with 5 bases of the junction left unmatched. In nucleotides, the CDR3 is TGTGCCAGCAGCGCGCCTAGCGGGGGGACCTACGAGCAGTACTTC. Protein sequence: CASSAPSGGTYEQYF.

This sequence joins TRBV27 and TRBJ1-1; 9 bases align to TRBD1. Germline values: CDR1 MNHEY, CDR2 SMNVEV (reference sequence). This CDR3 region has 15 residues. Germline trimming cut 6 bases from V and 5 bases from J; bases unmatched to any gene: 10. CDR3 nucleotides: TGTGCCAGCAGACATACCGGGACAGGGTATACTGAAGCTTTCTTT. Its protein product is CASRHTGTGYTEAFF.

The V call is TRBV10-1, the J call TRBJ1-2; maybe TRBD1 (6 bases). Germline CDR1 WNHNN, CDR2 SYGVQD (reference sequence). This CDR3 region has 15 residues. V was clipped by 5 bases and J by 1 base, with 14 bases between them. The CDR3 spells CASSRDPQGNYGYTF. Here the CDR3 DNA reads TGCGCCAGCAGTCGCGACCCACAGGGTAACTATGGCTACACCTTC.

This chain uses TRBV5-6 with TRBJ2-2, with 7 bases fitting TRBD2. Germline CDR1 and CDR2: SGHDT and YYEEEE. CDR3 length: 17 amino acids. Losses at the gene ends were 4 bases for V and 5 bases for J; bases not matched to a gene: 14. CDR3 loop: CASSTPPSGVGTGELFF. CDR3 DNA: TGTGCCAGCAGCACCCCCCCCAGCGGGGTCGGAACCGGGGAGCTGTTTTTT.

The chain employs TRBV9 and TRBJ1-6, with a tentative D call TRBD1 (6 bases). The CDR3 runs 13 residues. V shed 7 bases and J shed 7 bases, with 12 bases lying between them. Per germline, CDR1 SGDLS and CDR2 YYNGEE. DNA for the CDR3: TGTGCCAGCGCCAGGGGCCTCAATTCACCCCTCCACTTT. This gives the protein CASARGLNSPLHF.

The J gene is TRBJ2-2, the V gene TRBV3-1 (or the pseudogene TRBV3-2); possible D gene TRBD1, 6 bases. The CDR3 runs 17 residues. In germline, CDR1 is LGHDT, CDR2 YNNKEL (reference sequence). Deletions cut 4 bases from V and 6 bases from J, with 21 bases between. Here the CDR3 DNA reads TGTGCCAGCAGCCCCACTTTTGGGGGCTTTGGGGCCGGGGAGCTGTTTTTT. Encoded protein: CASSPTFGGFGAGELFF.

The chain is built from TRBV19 and TRBJ2-2; 8 bases are shared with TRBD2. The germline V gene encodes CDR1 LNHDA and CDR2 SQIVND (reference sequence). The CDR3 contains 15 residues. The V gene end was trimmed by 4 bases and the J gene end by 7 bases; junction bases not matched to a gene: 8. The CDR3 protein is CASSKSAAGGGELFF. DNA of the CDR3: TGTGCCAGTAGTAAGTCCGCCGCGGGAGGCGGGGAGCTGTTTTTT.

The CDR3 DNA sequence: TGTGCCAGCAGTTTTTCGCAGGGGTCGTACGAGCAGTACTTC. Translation: CASSFSQGSYEQYF. J is TRBJ2-7 and V is TRBV28; a possible D gene is TRBD1 (6 bases). CDR1 MDHEN and CDR2 SYDVKM come from the germline V gene. With 3 bases removed from V and 4 bases from J, the gap between germline ends came to 13 bases. The CDR3 loop spans 14 amino acids.

The J gene is TRBJ2-7, the V gene TRBV10-3; 7 nucleotides agree with TRBD1. This CDR3 comprises 13 residues. After removal of 6 bases from V and 2 bases from J, the junction contained 4 bases not matched to a gene. CDR1 is ENHRY and CDR2 is SYGVKD in the germline V gene. The CDR3 reads CAIRGTAPYEQYF. DNA for the CDR3: TGTGCCATCAGGGGGACAGCCCCCTACGAGCAGTACTTC.

The CDR3, as DNA: TGTGCCAGCAGCTTAGTCGGACAGGGCTACGAGCAGTACTTC. Translating it yields CASSLVGQGYEQYF. The chain recombines TRBV11-2 with TRBJ2-7, with TRBD1 matching 8 bases. The trim removed 1 base at V and 3 bases at J, leaving 2 bases unmatched. The length of the CDR3 is 14 residues. Germline values: CDR1 SGHAT, CDR2 FQNNGV. The full variable domain, with the rest looked up from reference TRBV11-2 and TRBJ2-7, is EAGVAQSPRYKIIEKRQSVAFWCNPISGHATLYWYQQILGQGPKLLIQFQNNGVVDDSQLPKDRFSAERLKGVDSTLKIQPAKLEDSAVYLCASSLVGQGYEQYFGPGTRLTVT.

This clone was seen at least ten times. The chain is built from TRBV5-1 and TRBJ2-7; 8 bases align to TRBD2. Per germline, CDR1 SGHRS and CDR2 YFSETQ. The length of the CDR3 is 13 residues. The V and J ends lost 4 bases and 6 bases, in that order; junction bases with no gene match: 6. CDR3 region: CASSDAGGSEQYF. The CDR3 DNA is TGCGCCAGCAGCGACGCGGGAGGAAGCGAGCAGTACTTC.

V gene TRBV5-1 combines with J gene TRBJ2-1, with D unresolved. The CDR3 sequence is 13 residues long. Trimming pared 2 bases from V and 8 bases from J, leaving 11 bases between. Germline values: CDR1 SGHRS, CDR2 YFSETQ. The CDR3 reads CASSFWSSDEQFF. DNA of the CDR3: TGCGCCAGCAGCTTCTGGAGTTCGGATGAGCAGTTCTTC.

The chain is built from TRBV28 and TRBJ1-3; D is unclear. The CDR3 runs to 13 residues. V lost 6 bases and J 0 bases, leaving 6 bases between the germline ends. Germline V gives CDR1 MDHEN, CDR2 SYDVKM. The CDR3 coding sequence is TGTGCCAGCAGGAAGAGCTCTGGAAACACCATATATTTT. It codes for CASRKSSGNTIYF.

V and J are TRBV19 and TRBJ2-5, with a possible D match to TRBD2 (6 bases). Germline V gives CDR1 LNHDA, CDR2 SQIVND (reference sequence). The CDR3 extends over 13 amino acids. Trimming stripped 3 bases from V and 5 bases from J, with 10 bases between. CDR3 protein: CASSIGGMETQYF. DNA for the CDR3: TGTGCCAGTAGTATCGGGGGAATGGAGACCCAGTACTTC.

The chain uses TRBV2 and TRBJ2-7, with 9 bases that match TRBD2. Germline values: CDR1 SNHLY, CDR2 FYNNEI. The trim removed 6 bases at V and 7 bases at J, leaving 4 bases unmatched. This CDR3 spans 12 amino acids. CDR3 region: CASSGTSREQYF. The DNA of the CDR3 is TGTGCCAGCAGCGGGACTAGCAGGGAGCAGTACTTC.

The rearrangement uses TRBV19 and TRBJ1-3, with D unclear. Trimming took off 0 bases at V and 2 bases at J, with 8 bases between the two ends. Germline V CDR1 and CDR2: LNHDA, SQIVND (reference sequence). The length of the CDR3 is 15 residues. The CDR3 is CASSIDPGTGNTIYF. The CDR3 DNA reads as TGTGCCAGTAGTATAGATCCGGGTACTGGAAACACCATATATTTT.

The CDR3 protein is CASTYLAGGTQSRNEQFF. Written as DNA, the CDR3 is TGTGCCAGCACCTATTTAGCGGGAGGGACCCAGAGTAGGAATGAGCAGTTCTTC. The J gene is TRBJ2-1, the V gene TRBV7-6; 11 nucleotides line up with TRBD2. The trim removed 7 bases at V and 7 bases at J, leaving 18 bases unmatched. Per the germline V gene, CDR1 is SGHVS and CDR2 is FNYEAQ. CDR3 length: 18 amino acids.

This clone has only a few counts. CDR3 nucleotides: TGTGCCAGCAGTTGGGCCCAGGTAGCCCTCCACTTT. Translation: CASSWAQVALHF. The chain links TRBV12-3 or TRBV12-4 to TRBJ1-6; no clear D. The CDR3 totals 12 residues. The ends were cut back, 4 bases at V and 14 bases at J, with 12 bases in the middle.

Written as DNA, the CDR3 is TGCGCCAGCAGGGAGGGGGCGGCAGATACGCAGTATTTT. Its protein is CASREGAADTQYF. The rearrangement joins TRBV10-2 to TRBJ2-3, with a weak D call TRBD1 (7 bases). Germline CDR1 WSHSY, CDR2 SAAADI. This CDR3 has 13 amino acids. Trimming removed 6 bases from V and 4 bases from J, with 11 bases in between.